The following is a TCR beta chain sequence with its context. CD45RO-negative, CCR7-selected cells formed the naive CD8 fraction, which excluded terminally differentiated effector memory CD45RA+ cells. This entry is derived from a study of shared clonotypes between healthy human individuals. Clones were sequenced by immunoSEQ multiplex PCR, and TCRdb holds only the in-frame ones, with some missing. This sample has fewer than 800,000 clones, with about 90% found just once. The source material was naive CD8+ T cells sorted from blood. This clonotype was sampled from a man younger than 45 in good health.

This chain's CDR3 is CASSSNGQIRGGEQYF. As DNA, the CDR3 is TGTGCCAGCAGCTCGAACGGACAGATTAGGGGTGGCGAGCAGTACTTC. V gene TRBV7-3 combines with J gene TRBJ2-7; possible D gene TRBD1, 6 bases. CDR3 length: 16 amino acids. Per the germline V gene, CDR1 is SGHTA and CDR2 is FQGTGA. The V and J ends lost 4 bases and 6 bases respectively, with 22 bases between them.